Shown below are 26 T cell receptor beta chains from a single sample sequenced in a study of shared clonotypes between healthy human individuals. Assay: immunoSEQ multiplex PCR; the TCRdb copy retains only in-frame clones and omits some. The sample shows roughly 1.4 million clones, 98% to 99% of them seen only once. The sequencing input was naive CD4+ T cells sorted from blood. Sample subset: CD45RA+ positively selected. These receptors all come from a man under 40 in good health.

CDR3 DNA: TGTGCCAGCAGCGTAGGGGCAGCTTACAATGAGCAGTTCTTC. Translated, it gives CASSVGAAYNEQFF. V and J are TRBV9 and TRBJ2-1; no clear D gene. This CDR3 has 14 residues. V lost 0 bases and J 4 bases, leaving 8 bases between the germline ends. The V gene's germline CDR1 is SGDLS and CDR2 YYNGEE. Looking up the rest from reference TRBV9 and TRBJ2-1 gives the full variable domain: DSGVTQTPKHLITATGQRVTLRCSPRSGDLSVYWYQQSLDQGLQFLIQYYNGEERAKGNILERFSAQQFPDLHSELNLSSLELGDSALYFCASSVGAAYNEQFFGPGTRLTVL.

Note on this clone: The junction shows a germline mismatch at one end, possibly a read error. The V gene is TRBV7-7, the J gene TRBJ2-3; no reliable D call. CDR3 size: 15 residues. Per germline, CDR1 SSHAT and CDR2 FNYEAQ (reference sequence). The CDR3: CASSLGPASTDTQYF. DNA for the CDR3: TGTGCTAGCAGCTTAGGTCCGGCTAGCACAGATACGCAGTATTTT.

This chain connects TRBV4-3 to TRBJ1-5, with D possibly TRBD1 on 6 matching bases. The CDR3 has 13 amino acids. The germline V gene encodes CDR1 LGHNA and CDR2 YSLEER. The V end was cut by 7 bases, the J end by 4 bases, with 11 bases between. In nucleotides, the CDR3 is TGCGCCAGCAAGGCCAGGGGTAATCAGCCCCAGCATTTT. Protein sequence: CASKARGNQPQHF.

This rearrangement joins TRBV5-1 to TRBJ2-7, with TRBD2 matching 14 bases. The length of the CDR3 is 15 residues. Unmatched junction bases numbered 9, after V lost 4 bases and J lost 9 bases. Per germline, CDR1 SGHRS and CDR2 YFSETQ. The CDR3 sequence is CASSPGTSGSRWQYF. As DNA, the CDR3 is TGCGCCAGCAGCCCAGGGACTAGCGGGAGTAGGTGGCAGTACTTC.

The J gene is TRBJ2-1, the V gene TRBV9; the D is unclear. Germline V gives CDR1 SGDLS, CDR2 YYNGEE. Trimming removed 4 bases at V and 8 bases at J, with 25 bases between. The CDR3 has 17 residues. The CDR3 is CASSPRSRQALGYEQFF. Written as DNA, the CDR3 is TGTGCCAGCAGCCCCCGGAGTCGGCAGGCCCTCGGGTATGAGCAGTTCTTC.

This rearrangement joins TRBV14 to TRBJ2-3; D might be TRBD2 (6 bases). This CDR3 is built from 16 residues. Germline CDR1 and CDR2: SGHDN and FVKESK. V was pared by 4 bases and J by 2 bases, with 16 bases between. The CDR3 loop is CASSPPRRGYTDTQYF. The CDR3 region has the DNA TGTGCCAGCAGCCCTCCCAGGCGGGGTTACACAGATACGCAGTATTTT.

The chain is built from TRBV10-3 and TRBJ2-3, with D possibly called TRBD1 or TRBD2 (7 bases each). The CDR3 loop spans 19 amino acids. The germline gives CDR1 ENHRY, CDR2 SYGVKD. With 4 bases removed from V and 3 bases from J, the gap between germline ends came to 26 bases. As DNA, the CDR3 is TGTGCCATCAGTGGAATGCACAGGGGTGGCGGGAGTGGTACAGATACGCAGTATTTT. Protein product: CAISGMHRGGGSGTDTQYF.

The gene calls are TRBV5-4 and TRBJ1-1; possible D gene TRBD1, 5 bases. The V end lost 0 bases, the J end lost 1 base, and 10 bases lay between the germline ends. CDR3 length: 15 amino acids. Germline-derived CDR1 and CDR2 are SGHNT and YYREEE (reference sequence). CDR3 in DNA: TGTGCCAGCAGCTTGGCCGAGAGGGGGAACACTGAAGCTTTCTTT. It encodes CASSLAERGNTEAFF.

V is TRBV6-5 and J is TRBJ2-7; D remains unclear. Germline V gene data show CDR1 as MNHEY and CDR2 as SVGAGI. The ends were cut back, 6 bases at V and 0 bases at J, with 15 bases in the middle. This CDR3 spans 15 amino acids. CDR3 coding DNA: TGTGCCAGCAGAGATAGACAATCGCCCTCCTACGAGCAGTACTTC. Translation gives CASRDRQSPSYEQYF.

The rearrangement joins TRBV5-1 to TRBJ2-7, with D tentatively TRBD2 (6 bases). With 0 bases removed from V and 5 bases from J, the gap between germline ends came to 9 bases. The CDR3 has 13 amino acids. CDR1 is SGHRS, CDR2 YFSETQ, per germline. CDR3 bases: TGCGCCAGCAGCTTGGGGAGGGCCAACGAGCAGTACTTC. Protein sequence: CASSLGRANEQYF.

The chain combines TRBV11-2 with TRBJ2-1; TRBD2 aligns across 7 bases. From germline, CDR1 is SGHAT and CDR2 FQNNGV. The CDR3 sequence is 17 residues long. Losses at the gene ends were 1 base for V and 8 bases for J; bases not matched to a gene: 14. The CDR3 DNA reads TGTGCCAGCAGCTTAGGGGTCAGGCTAGCGGTCCATGATGAGCAGTTCTTC. It is translated as CASSLGVRLAVHDEQFF.

The chain combines TRBV5-1 with TRBJ2-7; perhaps TRBD1 as D (6 bases). CDR3 length: 13 amino acids. V lost 1 base, J lost 6 bases, and 11 bases lay in between. Germline CDR1 and CDR2: SGHRS and YFSETQ. The CDR3 DNA is TGCGCCAGCAGCTTGCAAGGACAGCGCGAGCAGTACTTC. Translation gives CASSLQGQREQYF.

A note on this clone: Within the sample, other DNA sequences also encode this same CDR3. V usage is TRBV9 and J usage is TRBJ2-7; 12 bases are shared with TRBD2. Germline CDR1 reads SGDLS; CDR2 reads YYNGEE. V lost 0 bases, J lost 5 bases, and 0 bases stayed unmatched. This CDR3 has 14 residues. The CDR3 reads CASSVGLAGDEQYF. The CDR3, as DNA: TGTGCCAGCAGCGTAGGACTAGCGGGAGACGAGCAGTACTTC.

J is TRBJ1-1 and V is TRBV9; 9 bases align to TRBD1. Germline CDR1 and CDR2: SGDLS and YYNGEE. V lost 0 bases to trimming and J lost 6 bases; unmatched junction nucleotides: 6. The CDR3 consists of 15 residues. CDR3 sequence: CASSVVGTGRSEAFF. As DNA, the CDR3 is TGTGCCAGCAGCGTAGTCGGGACAGGGAGGTCTGAAGCTTTCTTT.

This rearrangement joins TRBV25-1 to TRBJ2-1; unclear D gene. The CDR3 length is 14 residues. V was clipped by 2 bases and J by 6 bases, with 11 bases between them. Per the germline V gene, CDR1 is MGHDK and CDR2 is SYGVNS. CDR3 DNA sequence: TGTGCCAGCAGTGAACCAGGCAGCTTCAATGAGCAGTTCTTC. Translating it yields CASSEPGSFNEQFF.

The chain uses TRBV5-4 and TRBJ2-3; D is unclear. The CDR3 covers 15 residues. The V gene's germline CDR1 is SGHNT and CDR2 YYREEE (reference sequence). V shed 1 base and J shed 2 bases, with 11 bases lying between them. CDR3 coding DNA: TGTGCCAGCAGCTTGTTTCCTAGGCCCACAGATACGCAGTATTTT. Translated: CASSLFPRPTDTQYF.

The chain combines TRBV9 with TRBJ2-1, with D perhaps TRBD2 (6 bases). Germline V CDR1 and CDR2: SGDLS, YYNGEE. Trimming pared 3 bases from V and 5 bases from J, leaving 18 bases between. This CDR3 has 16 residues. The CDR3 sequence: CASSAQLGGGDNEQFF. CDR3 nucleotide sequence: TGTGCCAGCAGCGCGCAGCTGGGAGGTGGGGACAATGAGCAGTTCTTC.

This chain links TRBV7-2 with TRBJ2-5; 8 nucleotides line up with TRBD2. This CDR3 has 16 residues. V lost 0 bases and J lost 5; bases outside the gene matches: 8. From germline, CDR1 is SGHTA and CDR2 FQGNSA. CDR3 DNA: TGTGCCAGCAGCTTAGCGGGGACTAGGAGTGTCGAGACCCAGTACTTC. It translates to CASSLAGTRSVETQYF. The whole variable domain, remainder taken from reference TRBV7-2 and TRBJ2-5, is GAGVSQSPSNKVTEKGKDVELRCDPISGHTALYWYRQSLGQGLEFLIYFQGNSAPDKSGLPSDRFSAERTGGSVSTLTIQRTQQEDSAVYLCASSLAGTRSVETQYFGPGTRLLVL.

The chain joins TRBV5-6 to TRBJ1-3; D unclear. The CDR3 loop spans 16 amino acids. V lost 0 bases, J lost 5 bases, and 15 bases lay in between. Germline loops: CDR1 SGHDT, CDR2 YYEEEE. The CDR3 DNA follows: TGTGCCAGCAGCTTGGCAGTCGTTGAAGGAAGAAACACCATATATTTT. Residues: CASSLAVVEGRNTIYF.

V usage is TRBV7-9 and J usage is TRBJ2-7; TRBD1 matches 7 bases. There are 17 residues in the CDR3. Germline trimming cut 2 bases from V and 3 bases from J; bases unmatched to any gene: 13. Per germline, CDR1 SEHNR and CDR2 FQNEAQ (reference sequence). The CDR3 DNA reads as TGTGCCAGCAGCTTACCTGCGCAGGGACGGACAGGCTACGAGCAGTACTTC. Protein sequence: CASSLPAQGRTGYEQYF. The full variable domain, completed using reference TRBV7-9 and TRBJ2-7, is DTGVSQNPRHKITKRGQNVTFRCDPISEHNRLYWYRQTLGQGPEFLTYFQNEAQLEKSRLLSDRFSAERPKGSFSTLEIQRTEQGDSAMYLCASSLPAQGRTGYEQYFGPGTRLTVT.

The V gene is TRBV27, the J gene TRBJ1-2, with D unclear. This CDR3 region has 13 residues. Per the germline V gene, CDR1 is MNHEY and CDR2 is SMNVEV (reference sequence). The V and J ends lost 3 bases and 7 bases respectively, with 12 bases between them. CDR3 nucleotide sequence: TGTGCCAGCAGTTTTAAGTCGACCGGTGGCTACACCTTC. Translating it yields CASSFKSTGGYTF.

V and J are TRBV5-1 and TRBJ1-1; D remains unclear. Trimming removed 4 bases from V and 1 base from J, with 8 bases in between. Germline V lookup: CDR1 SGHRS, CDR2 YFSETQ. The CDR3 sequence is 13 residues long. CDR3 bases: TGCGCCAGCAGCCCCCCCGCGAACACTGAAGCTTTCTTT. This encodes CASSPPANTEAFF.

The chain links TRBV18 to TRBJ2-7; D assignment may be TRBD1 or TRBD2 (5 bases each). The V gene's germline CDR1 is KGHSH and CDR2 LQKENI. The CDR3 covers 13 residues. Trimming took off 5 bases at V and 6 bases at J, with 14 bases between the two ends. The CDR3 DNA sequence: TGTGCCAGCTCAGACGTCAATGGGGGCGAGCAGTACTTC. Amino acid sequence: CASSDVNGGEQYF. The whole variable domain, filled in from reference TRBV18 and TRBJ2-7, reads NAGVMQNPRHLVRRRGQEARLRCSPMKGHSHVYWYRQLPEEGLKFMVYLQKENIIDESGMPKERFSAEFPKEGPSILRIQQVVRGDSAAYFCASSDVNGGEQYFGPGTRLTVT.

The CDR3 DNA reads as TGTGCCAGCTCACCACCTAAACAGGAGGACTTCACCGGGGAGCTGTTTTTT. Protein sequence: CASSPPKQEDFTGELFF. The V call is TRBV18, the J call TRBJ2-2; D is tentatively TRBD1 or TRBD2 (5 bases each). The germline CDR1 and CDR2 sequences are KGHSH and LQKENI. V was shortened by 0 bases and J by 4 bases, with 15 bases between the two germline ends. CDR3 length: 17 amino acids.

The V call is TRBV29-1, the J call TRBJ2-1; maybe TRBD1 (6 bases). Trimming removed 4 bases at V and 10 bases at J, with 8 bases between. Germline CDR1 SQVTM, CDR2 ANQGSEA. This CDR3 contains 10 residues. CDR3 in DNA: TGCAGCGTTGTTGGGACAGAGCAGTTCTTC. Residues: CSVVGTEQFF.

The J gene is TRBJ2-7, the V gene TRBV5-5, with a weak D call TRBD2 (6 bases). Trimming removed 1 base from V and 5 bases from J, with 10 bases in between. This CDR3 has 13 amino acids. Germline assignment: CDR1 SGHKS and CDR2 YYEKEE (reference sequence). The DNA of the CDR3 is TGTGCCAGCAGCTTGTTCGGGAGTAACGAGCAGTACTTC. Its translation is CASSLFGSNEQYF. Combining the CDR3 with reference TRBV5-5 and TRBJ2-7 gives the whole variable domain DAGVTQSPTHLIKTRGQQVTLRCSPISGHKSVSWYQQVLGQGPQFIFQYYEKEERGRGNFPDRFSARQFPNYSSELNVNALLLGDSALYLCASSLFGSNEQYFGPGTRLTVT.